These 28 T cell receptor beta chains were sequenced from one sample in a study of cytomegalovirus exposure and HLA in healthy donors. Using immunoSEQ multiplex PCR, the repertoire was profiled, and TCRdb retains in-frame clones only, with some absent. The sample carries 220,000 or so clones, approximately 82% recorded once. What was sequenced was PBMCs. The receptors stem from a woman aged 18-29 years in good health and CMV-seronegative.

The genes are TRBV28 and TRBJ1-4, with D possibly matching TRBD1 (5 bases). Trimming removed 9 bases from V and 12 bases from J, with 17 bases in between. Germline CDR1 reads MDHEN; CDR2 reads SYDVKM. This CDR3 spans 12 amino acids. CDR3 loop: CASAILLGELFF. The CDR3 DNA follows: TGTGCCAGTGCCATTCTCCTAGGGGAACTGTTTTTT.

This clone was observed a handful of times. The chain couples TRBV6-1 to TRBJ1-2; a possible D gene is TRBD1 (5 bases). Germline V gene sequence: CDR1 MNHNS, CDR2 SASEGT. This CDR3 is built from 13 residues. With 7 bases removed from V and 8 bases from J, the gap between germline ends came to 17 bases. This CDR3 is CASIPGPREGYTF. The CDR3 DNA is TGTGCCAGCATTCCCGGCCCCAGGGAGGGCTACACCTTC.

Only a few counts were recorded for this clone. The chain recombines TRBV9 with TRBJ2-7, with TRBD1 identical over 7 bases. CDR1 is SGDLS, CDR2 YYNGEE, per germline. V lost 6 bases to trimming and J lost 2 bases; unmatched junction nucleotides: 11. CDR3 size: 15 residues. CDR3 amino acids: CASTLTAGTAYEQYF. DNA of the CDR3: TGTGCCAGCACCTTAACCGCCGGGACAGCCTACGAGCAGTACTTC.

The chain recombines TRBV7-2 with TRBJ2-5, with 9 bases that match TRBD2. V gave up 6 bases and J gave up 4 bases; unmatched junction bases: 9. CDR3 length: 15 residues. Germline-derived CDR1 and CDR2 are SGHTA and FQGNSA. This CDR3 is CASSSRGGGAETQYF. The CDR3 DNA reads TGTGCCAGCAGTTCCCGCGGGGGGGGTGCAGAGACCCAGTACTTC.

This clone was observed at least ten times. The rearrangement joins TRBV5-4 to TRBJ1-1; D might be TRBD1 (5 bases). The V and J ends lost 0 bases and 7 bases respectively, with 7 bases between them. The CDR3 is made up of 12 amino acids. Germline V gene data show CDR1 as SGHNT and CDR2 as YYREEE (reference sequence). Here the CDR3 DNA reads TGTGCCAGCAGCTTGGACCAGGGTGAAGCTTTCTTT. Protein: CASSLDQGEAFF.

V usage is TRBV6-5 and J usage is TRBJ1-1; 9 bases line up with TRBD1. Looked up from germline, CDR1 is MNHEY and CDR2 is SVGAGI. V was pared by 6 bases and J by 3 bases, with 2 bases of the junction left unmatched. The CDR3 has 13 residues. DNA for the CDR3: TGTGCCAGCAGGGACAGGGGTGACACTGAAGCTTTCTTT. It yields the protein CASRDRGDTEAFF.

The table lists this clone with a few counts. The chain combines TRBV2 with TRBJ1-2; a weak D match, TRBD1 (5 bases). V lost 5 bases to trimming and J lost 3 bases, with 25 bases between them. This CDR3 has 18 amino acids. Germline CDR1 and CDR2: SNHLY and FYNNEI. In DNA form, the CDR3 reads TGTGCCAGCAGTACCCTCGGGGCAATAGTCGGACTCGACTATGGCTACACCTTC. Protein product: CASSTLGAIVGLDYGYTF.

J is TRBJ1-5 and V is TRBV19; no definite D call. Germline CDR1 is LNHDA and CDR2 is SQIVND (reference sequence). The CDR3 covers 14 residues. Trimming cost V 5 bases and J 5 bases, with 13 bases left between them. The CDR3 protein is CASSLLDGYQPQHF. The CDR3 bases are TGTGCCAGTAGTCTCCTCGACGGCTATCAGCCCCAGCATTTT. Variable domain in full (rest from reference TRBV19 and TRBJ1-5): DGGITQSPKYLFRKEGQNVTLSCEQNLNHDAMYWYRQDPGQGLRLIYYSQIVNDFQKGDIAEGYSVSREKKESFPLTVTSAQKNPTAFYLCASSLLDGYQPQHFGDGTRLSIL.

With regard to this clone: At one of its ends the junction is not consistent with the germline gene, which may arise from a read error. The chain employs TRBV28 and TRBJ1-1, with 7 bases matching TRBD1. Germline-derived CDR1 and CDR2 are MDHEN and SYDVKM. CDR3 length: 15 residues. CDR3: CASGLQGRGNTEAFF. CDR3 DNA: TGTGCCAGCGGTTTACAGGGGCGCGGGAACACTGAAGCTTTCTTT.

The CDR3 is CASRKNQLHGYTF. The CDR3 DNA reads as TGTGCCAGTAGGAAAAATCAGCTACATGGCTACACCTTC. The chain has TRBV19 and TRBJ1-2; D call uncertain. CDR1 LNHDA and CDR2 SQIVND come from the germline V gene (reference sequence). CDR3 length: 13 residues. The V end lost 6 bases, the J end lost 6 bases, and 14 bases lay between the germline ends.

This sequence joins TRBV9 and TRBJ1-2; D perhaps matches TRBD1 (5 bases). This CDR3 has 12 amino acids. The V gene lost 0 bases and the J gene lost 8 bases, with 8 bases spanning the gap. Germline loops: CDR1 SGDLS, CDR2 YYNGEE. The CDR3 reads CASSVGGVGYTF. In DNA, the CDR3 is TGTGCCAGCAGCGTAGGGGGGGTCGGCTACACCTTC.

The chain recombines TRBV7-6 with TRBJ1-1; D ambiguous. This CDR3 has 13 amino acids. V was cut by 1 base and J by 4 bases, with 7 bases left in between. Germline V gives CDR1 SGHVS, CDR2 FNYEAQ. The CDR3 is CASSLDVGTEAFF. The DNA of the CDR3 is TGTGCCAGCAGCTTAGACGTGGGCACTGAAGCTTTCTTT.

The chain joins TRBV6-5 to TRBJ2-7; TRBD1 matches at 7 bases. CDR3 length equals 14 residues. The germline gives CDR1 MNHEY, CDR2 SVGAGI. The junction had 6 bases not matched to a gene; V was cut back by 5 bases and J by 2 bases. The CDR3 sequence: CASSRTGVPYEQYF. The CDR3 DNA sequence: TGTGCCAGCAGTCGCACAGGGGTCCCCTACGAGCAGTACTTC.

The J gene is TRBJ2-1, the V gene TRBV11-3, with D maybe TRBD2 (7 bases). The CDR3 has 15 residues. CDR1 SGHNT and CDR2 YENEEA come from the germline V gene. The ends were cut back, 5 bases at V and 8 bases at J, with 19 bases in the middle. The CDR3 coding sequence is TGTGCCAGCAGCAATCCAGGGACGGGGGGCGATGAGCAGTTCTTC. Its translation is CASSNPGTGGDEQFF.

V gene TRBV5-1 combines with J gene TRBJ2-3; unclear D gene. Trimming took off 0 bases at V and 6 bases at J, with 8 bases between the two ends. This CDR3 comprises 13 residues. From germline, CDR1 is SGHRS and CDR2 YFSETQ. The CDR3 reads CASSLDPPDTQYF. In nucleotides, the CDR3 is TGCGCCAGCAGCTTGGACCCGCCGGATACGCAGTATTTT.

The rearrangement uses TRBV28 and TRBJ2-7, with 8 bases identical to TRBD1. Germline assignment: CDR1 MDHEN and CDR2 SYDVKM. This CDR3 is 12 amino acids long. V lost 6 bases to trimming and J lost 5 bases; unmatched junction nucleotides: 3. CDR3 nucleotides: TGTGCCAGCAGGCCAGGGGGCAACGAGCAGTACTTC. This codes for CASRPGGNEQYF.

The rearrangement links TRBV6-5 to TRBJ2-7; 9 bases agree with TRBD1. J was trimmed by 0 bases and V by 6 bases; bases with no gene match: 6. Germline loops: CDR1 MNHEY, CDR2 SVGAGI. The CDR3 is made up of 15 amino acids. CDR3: CASRKQGAPSYEQYF. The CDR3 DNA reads TGTGCCAGCAGAAAACAGGGGGCACCCTCCTACGAGCAGTACTTC.

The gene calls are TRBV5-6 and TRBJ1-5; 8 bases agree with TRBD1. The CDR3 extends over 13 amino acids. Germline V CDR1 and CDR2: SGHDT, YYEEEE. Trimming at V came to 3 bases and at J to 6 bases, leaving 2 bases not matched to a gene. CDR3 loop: CASSSGGGQPQHF. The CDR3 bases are TGTGCCAGCAGCTCAGGGGGCGGTCAGCCCCAGCATTTT.

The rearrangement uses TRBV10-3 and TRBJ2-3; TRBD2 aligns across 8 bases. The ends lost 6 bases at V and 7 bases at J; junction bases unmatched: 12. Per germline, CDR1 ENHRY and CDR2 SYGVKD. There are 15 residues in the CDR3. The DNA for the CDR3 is TGTGCCATCAGGGATTTACGGGGGGGATGGAATACGCAGTATTTT. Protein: CAIRDLRGGWNTQYF.

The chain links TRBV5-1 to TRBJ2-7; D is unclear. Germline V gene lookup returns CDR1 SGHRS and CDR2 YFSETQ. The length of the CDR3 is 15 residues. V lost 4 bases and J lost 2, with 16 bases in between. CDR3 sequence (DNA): TGCGCCAGCAGCACCAACGCCGGTACTCCCTACGAGCAGTACTTC. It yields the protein CASSTNAGTPYEQYF.

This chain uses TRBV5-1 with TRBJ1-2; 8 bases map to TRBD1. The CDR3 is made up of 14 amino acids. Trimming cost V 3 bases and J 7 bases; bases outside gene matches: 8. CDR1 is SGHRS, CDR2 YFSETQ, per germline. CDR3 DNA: TGCGCCAGCAGCTCAGGACAGGGTCAGGGTGGCTACACCTTC. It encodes CASSSGQGQGGYTF.

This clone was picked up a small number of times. CDR3 DNA sequence: TGTGCCAGCAGTGAAGCATGGGAGGGGGCTAGTCAGCCCCAGCATTTT. Translation: CASSEAWEGASQPQHF. This chain joins TRBV6-1 and TRBJ1-5; TRBD1 matches at 7 bases. Germline values: CDR1 MNHNS, CDR2 SASEGT. CDR3 length: 16 residues. The V and J ends lost 0 bases and 6 bases, in that order; junction bases with no gene match: 8.

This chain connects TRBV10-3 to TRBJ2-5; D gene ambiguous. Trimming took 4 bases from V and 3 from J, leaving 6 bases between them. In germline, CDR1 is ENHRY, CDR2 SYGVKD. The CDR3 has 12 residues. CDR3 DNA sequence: TGTGCCATCAGTGGGGAAGAAGAGACCCAGTACTTC. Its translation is CAISGEEETQYF.

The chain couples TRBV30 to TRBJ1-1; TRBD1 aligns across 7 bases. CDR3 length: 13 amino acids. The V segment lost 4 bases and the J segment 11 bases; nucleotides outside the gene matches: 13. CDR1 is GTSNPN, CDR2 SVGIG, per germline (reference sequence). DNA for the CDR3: TGTGCCTGGATCAACCGGGACAGCGGGAGGGCTTTCTTT. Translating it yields CAWINRDSGRAFF.

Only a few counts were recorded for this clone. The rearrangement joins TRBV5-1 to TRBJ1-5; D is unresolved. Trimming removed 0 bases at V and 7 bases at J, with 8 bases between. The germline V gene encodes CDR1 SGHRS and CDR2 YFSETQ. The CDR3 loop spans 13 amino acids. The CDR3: CASSLVGDQPQHF. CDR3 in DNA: TGCGCCAGCAGCTTGGTGGGCGACCAGCCCCAGCATTTT. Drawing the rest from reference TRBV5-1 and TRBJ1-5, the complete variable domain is KAGVTQTPRYLIKTRGQQVTLSCSPISGHRSVSWYQQTPGQGLQFLFEYFSETQRNKGNFPGRFSGRQFSNSRSEMNVSTLELGDSALYLCASSLVGDQPQHFGDGTRLSIL.

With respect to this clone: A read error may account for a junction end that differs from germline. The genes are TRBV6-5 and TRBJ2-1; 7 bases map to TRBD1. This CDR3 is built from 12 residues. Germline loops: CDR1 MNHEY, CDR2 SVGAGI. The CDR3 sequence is CASRLNRGLLIF. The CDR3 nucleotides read TGTGCCAGCAGACTAAACAGGGGCCTCTTGATCTTC.

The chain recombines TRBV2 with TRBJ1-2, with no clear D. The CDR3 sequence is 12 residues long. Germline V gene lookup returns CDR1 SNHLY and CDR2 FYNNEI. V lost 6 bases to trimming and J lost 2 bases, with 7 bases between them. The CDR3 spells CASSQINYGYTF. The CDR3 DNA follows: TGTGCCAGCAGCCAGATAAACTATGGCTACACCTTC.

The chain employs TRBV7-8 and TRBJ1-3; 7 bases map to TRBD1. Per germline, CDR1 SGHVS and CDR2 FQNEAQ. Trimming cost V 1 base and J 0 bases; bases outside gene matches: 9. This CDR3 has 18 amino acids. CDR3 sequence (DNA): TGTGCCAGCAGCTTAGGGAGGGAGGGGGCCAGCTCTGGAAACACCATATATTTT. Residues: CASSLGREGASSGNTIYF.